This is a list of T cell receptor beta chains from one sample in a study of shared clonotypes between healthy human individuals. TCRdb keeps only in-frame clones here, not all; method: immunoSEQ multiplex PCR. Here the sample spans about half a million clones, 60% to 85% being singletons. The sequenced sample consisted of PBMCs. The receptors were gathered from a woman aged 40 to 50 in good health. Some clones in this sample may be carry-over from other donors' samples. CDR3s include the opening cysteine and the closing phenylalanine or tryptophan. D genes are given only for firm matches. Clone size is shown for a subset of rows, as once, few, many or a class of expanded clone.

j_call: TRBJ2-1; v_call: TRBV5-1; d_call: TRBD1; clone_size: .; cdr3_aa: CASRPRDRPYNEQFF; cdr3_nt: TGCGCCAGCAGGCCCCGGGACAGACCCTACAATGAGCAGTTCTTC
j_call: TRBJ2-2; v_call: TRBV6-1; d_call: TRBD1; clone_size: once; cdr3_aa: CASSRTGDTGELFF; cdr3_nt: TGTGCCAGCAGTAGGACAGGGGACACCGGGGAGCTGTTTTTT
j_call: TRBJ2-3; v_call: TRBV2; d_call: .; clone_size: .; cdr3_aa: CASLRDGRTDTQYF; cdr3_nt: TGTGCCAGCCTCCGGGACGGGCGCACAGATACGCAGTATTTT
j_call: TRBJ2-2; v_call: TRBV5-1; d_call: TRBD1; clone_size: .; cdr3_aa: CASSLGTGRSTGELFF; cdr3_nt: TGCGCCAGCAGCTTGGGGACAGGAAGGAGCACCGGGGAGCTGTTTTTT
j_call: TRBJ2-7; v_call: TRBV18; d_call: TRBD2; clone_size: .; cdr3_aa: CASSRTSGTQGDEQYF; cdr3_nt: TGTGCCAGCTCGCGGACTAGCGGGACCCAGGGGGACGAGCAGTACTTC
j_call: TRBJ2-2; v_call: TRBV27; d_call: .; clone_size: .; cdr3_aa: CASSFPRGTQNTGELFF; cdr3_nt: TGTGCCAGCAGTTTCCCAAGGGGTACTCAGAACACCGGGGAGCTGTTTTTT
j_call: TRBJ2-6; v_call: TRBV28; d_call: .; clone_size: .; cdr3_aa: CASSLGISGANVLTF; cdr3_nt: TGTGCCAGCAGTTTAGGTATCTCTGGGGCCAACGTCCTGACTTTC
j_call: TRBJ1-1; v_call: TRBV19; d_call: .; clone_size: few; cdr3_aa: CASSIKFWDTEAFF; cdr3_nt: TGTGCCAGTAGTATAAAGTTTTGGGACACTGAAGCTTTCTTT
j_call: TRBJ2-7; v_call: TRBV29-1; d_call: .; clone_size: .; cdr3_aa: CSVEIGYEQYF; cdr3_nt: TGCAGCGTTGAAATAGGGTACGAGCAGTACTTC
j_call: TRBJ2-1; v_call: TRBV4-1; d_call: .; clone_size: .; cdr3_aa: CASSQVRGNYNEQFF; cdr3_nt: TGCGCCAGCAGCCAAGTACGGGGGAACTACAATGAGCAGTTCTTC
j_call: TRBJ2-3; v_call: TRBV18; d_call: TRBD1; clone_size: .; cdr3_aa: CASFGQEGTDTQYF; cdr3_nt: TGTGCCAGCTTCGGACAGGAAGGCACAGATACGCAGTATTTT
j_call: TRBJ2-5; v_call: TRBV5-1; d_call: TRBD2; clone_size: .; cdr3_aa: CASSLAGREGETQYF; cdr3_nt: TGCGCCAGCAGCTTGGCCGGGAGGGAAGGGGAGACCCAGTACTTC
j_call: TRBJ1-1; v_call: TRBV5-1; d_call: TRBD1; clone_size: .; cdr3_aa: CASSGPTGGTEAFF; cdr3_nt: TGCGCCAGCAGCGGTCCGACAGGGGGCACTGAAGCTTTCTTT
j_call: TRBJ2-7; v_call: TRBV10-3; d_call: .; clone_size: .; cdr3_aa: CAFGPGGEQYF; cdr3_nt: TGTGCCTTTGGTCCTGGAGGGGAGCAGTACTTC
j_call: TRBJ2-5; v_call: TRBV19; d_call: .; clone_size: .; cdr3_aa: CASSITGSQETQYF; cdr3_nt: TGTGCCAGTAGTATCACGGGCTCCCAAGAGACCCAGTACTTC
j_call: TRBJ2-7; v_call: TRBV11-3; d_call: .; clone_size: .; cdr3_aa: CASSPGPRHEQYF; cdr3_nt: TGTGCCAGCAGCCCCGGGCCCCGACACGAGCAGTACTTC
j_call: TRBJ1-1; v_call: TRBV28; d_call: .; clone_size: .; cdr3_aa: CASSAPQSGGAFF; cdr3_nt: TGTGCCAGCAGTGCCCCCCAGTCGGGTGGAGCTTTCTTT
j_call: TRBJ2-5; v_call: TRBV5-1; d_call: TRBD1; clone_size: .; cdr3_aa: CASSPGQGETQYF; cdr3_nt: TGCGCCAGCAGCCCGGGACAGGGAGAGACCCAGTACTTC
j_call: TRBJ1-2; v_call: TRBV6-6; d_call: .; clone_size: .; cdr3_aa: CASSYPNPPHYGYTF; cdr3_nt: TGTGCCAGCAGTTACCCAAATCCCCCGCACTATGGCTACACCTTC
j_call: TRBJ2-1; v_call: TRBV28; d_call: TRBD2; clone_size: .; cdr3_aa: CASSKAGDVYNEQFF; cdr3_nt: TGTGCCAGCAGTAAAGCGGGAGACGTCTACAATGAGCAGTTCTTC
j_call: TRBJ2-1; v_call: TRBV7-8; d_call: .; clone_size: .; cdr3_aa: CASSLGSPNEQFF; cdr3_nt: TGTGCCAGCAGCTTAGGTTCCCCCAATGAGCAGTTCTTC
j_call: TRBJ2-7; v_call: TRBV21-1; d_call: .; clone_size: .; cdr3_aa: CASSRTGRGF; cdr3_nt: TGTGCCAGCAGCAGGACAGGGAGAGGCTTC
j_call: TRBJ2-3; v_call: TRBV10-3; d_call: .; clone_size: .; cdr3_aa: CAISSPTGTSTDTQYF; cdr3_nt: TGTGCCATCAGTTCACCCACAGGGACTAGCACAGATACGCAGTATTTT
j_call: TRBJ2-7; v_call: TRBV10-3; d_call: TRBD1; clone_size: .; cdr3_aa: CAISSPGQGSYEQYF; cdr3_nt: TGTGCCATCAGTTCACCTGGACAGGGGAGTTACGAGCAGTACTTC
j_call: TRBJ1-1; v_call: TRBV10-1; d_call: .; clone_size: .; cdr3_aa: CASSEDRNTEAFF; cdr3_nt: TGCGCCAGCAGTGAAGACAGGAACACTGAAGCTTTCTTT
j_call: TRBJ2-3; v_call: TRBV28; d_call: TRBD2; clone_size: few; cdr3_aa: CASSPHLAGGRSTDTQYF; cdr3_nt: TGTGCCAGCAGTCCTCATTTAGCGGGGGGGCGGAGCACAGATACGCAGTATTTT
j_call: TRBJ1-4; v_call: TRBV28; d_call: .; clone_size: .; cdr3_aa: CASSLPSYEKLFF; cdr3_nt: TGTGCCAGCAGTTTACCCAGCTATGAAAAACTGTTTTTT
j_call: TRBJ1-1; v_call: TRBV11-2; d_call: TRBD1; clone_size: .; cdr3_aa: CASSTRQGAMWTEAFF; cdr3_nt: TGTGCCAGCAGCACCCGACAGGGGGCTATGTGGACTGAAGCTTTCTTT
j_call: TRBJ1-2; v_call: TRBV19; d_call: .; clone_size: few; cdr3_aa: CASSPQITNYGYTF; cdr3_nt: TGTGCCAGTAGTCCCCAGATAACTAACTATGGCTACACCTTC
j_call: TRBJ2-5; v_call: TRBV29-1; d_call: .; clone_size: few; cdr3_aa: CSVHASRTTQETQYF; cdr3_nt: TGCAGCGTCCACGCTAGCCGTACAACTCAAGAGACCCAGTACTTC
j_call: TRBJ2-7; v_call: TRBV5-5; d_call: TRBD2; clone_size: .; cdr3_aa: CASSLAPLAGAYEQYF; cdr3_nt: TGTGCCAGCAGCTTGGCCCCACTAGCGGGAGCCTACGAGCAGTACTTC
j_call: TRBJ2-3; v_call: TRBV7-2; d_call: TRBD2; clone_size: few; cdr3_aa: CASSLPGTSGRDTQYF; cdr3_nt: TGTGCCAGCAGCCTACCCGGTACTAGCGGGAGAGATACGCAGTATTTT
j_call: TRBJ2-3; v_call: TRBV7-9; d_call: .; clone_size: .; cdr3_aa: CASSLVTGPTTGSDTQYF; cdr3_nt: TGTGCCAGCAGCTTAGTCACAGGGCCCACCACTGGCTCAGATACGCAGTATTTT
j_call: TRBJ1-2; v_call: TRBV5-6; d_call: .; clone_size: .; cdr3_aa: CASRQHGAGGYTF; cdr3_nt: TGTGCCAGCAGGCAACACGGGGCCGGGGGCTACACCTTC
j_call: TRBJ2-1; v_call: TRBV6-1; d_call: TRBD1; clone_size: .; cdr3_aa: CASSAGTGISHEQFF; cdr3_nt: TGTGCCAGCAGCGCAGGGACAGGGATTTCCCATGAGCAGTTCTTC
j_call: TRBJ2-4; v_call: TRBV29-1; d_call: TRBD2; clone_size: .; cdr3_aa: CSVVGRTSYNIQYF; cdr3_nt: TGCAGCGTTGTTGGTCGGACTAGCTACAACATTCAGTACTTC
j_call: TRBJ1-3; v_call: TRBV29-1; d_call: .; clone_size: .; cdr3_aa: CSVEQTGGNTIYF; cdr3_nt: TGCAGCGTTGAACAAACAGGGGGAAACACCATATATTTT
j_call: TRBJ2-1; v_call: TRBV15; d_call: .; clone_size: .; cdr3_aa: CATSRDRLAINEQFF; cdr3_nt: TGTGCCACCAGCAGAGATCGTCTAGCGATAAATGAGCAGTTCTTC
j_call: TRBJ2-3; v_call: TRBV7-2; d_call: .; clone_size: .; cdr3_aa: CASSLGGSSPPDTQYF; cdr3_nt: TGTGCCAGCAGCTTAGGAGGGTCTAGTCCGCCTGATACGCAGTATTTT
j_call: TRBJ1-1; v_call: TRBV7-2; d_call: .; clone_size: .; cdr3_aa: CASSLSRTNTEAFF; cdr3_nt: TGTGCCAGCAGCTTATCCAGGACGAACACTGAAGCTTTCTTT
j_call: TRBJ2-1; v_call: TRBV9; d_call: TRBD2; clone_size: .; cdr3_aa: CASSLSGRAANEQFF; cdr3_nt: TGTGCCAGCAGTCTTAGCGGGAGGGCCGCCAATGAGCAGTTCTTC
j_call: TRBJ2-7; v_call: TRBV5-4; d_call: TRBD2; clone_size: .; cdr3_aa: CASSSRLAGPYEQYF; cdr3_nt: TGTGCCAGCAGCAGCCGACTAGCGGGACCATACGAGCAGTACTTC
j_call: TRBJ2-7; v_call: TRBV18; d_call: .; clone_size: .; cdr3_aa: CASSELVGSSYEQYF; cdr3_nt: TGTGCCAGCTCAGAACTAGTGGGAAGCTCCTACGAGCAGTACTTC
j_call: TRBJ1-5; v_call: TRBV2; d_call: TRBD1; clone_size: few; cdr3_aa: CASSGQGNQPQHF; cdr3_nt: TGTGCCAGCAGTGGACAGGGAAATCAGCCCCAGCATTTT
j_call: TRBJ2-3; v_call: TRBV18; d_call: TRBD2; clone_size: few; cdr3_aa: CASSPRLAGVGTDTQYF; cdr3_nt: TGTGCCAGCTCACCACGGCTAGCGGGAGTAGGGACAGATACGCAGTATTTT
j_call: TRBJ2-1; v_call: TRBV6-1; d_call: .; clone_size: few; cdr3_aa: CASGESGNEQFF; cdr3_nt: TGTGCCAGCGGGGAATCTGGGAATGAGCAGTTCTTC
j_call: TRBJ2-6; v_call: TRBV7-8; d_call: .; clone_size: .; cdr3_aa: CASSGQFSGANVLTF; cdr3_nt: TGTGCCAGCTCCGGACAGTTCTCTGGGGCCAACGTCCTGACTTTC
j_call: TRBJ1-4; v_call: TRBV5-4; d_call: .; clone_size: .; cdr3_aa: CASSVDGPNEKLFF; cdr3_nt: TGTGCCAGCAGCGTGGACGGACCGAATGAAAAACTGTTTTTT
j_call: TRBJ2-2; v_call: TRBV18; d_call: .; clone_size: many; cdr3_aa: CASSLTQNIQATGELFF; cdr3_nt: TGTGCCAGCTCACTCACCCAAAACATACAGGCAACCGGGGAGCTGTTTTTT
j_call: TRBJ1-1; v_call: TRBV11-2; d_call: TRBD1; clone_size: .; cdr3_aa: CASSPRTGAGGAFF; cdr3_nt: TGTGCCAGCAGCCCCCGGACAGGGGCTGGGGGGGCTTTCTTT
j_call: TRBJ2-5; v_call: TRBV7-3; d_call: .; clone_size: .; cdr3_aa: CASSFTNQETQYF; cdr3_nt: TGTGCCAGCAGCTTTACTAACCAAGAGACCCAGTACTTC
j_call: TRBJ2-3; v_call: TRBV4-2; d_call: .; clone_size: .; cdr3_aa: CASSQDSSVETDTQYF; cdr3_nt: TGTGCCAGCAGCCAAGATAGTAGCGTGGAAACAGATACGCAGTATTTT
j_call: TRBJ2-6; v_call: TRBV7-6; d_call: TRBD2; clone_size: .; cdr3_aa: CASSLRGSGGGANVLTF; cdr3_nt: TGTGCCAGCAGCTTACGTGGATCGGGGGGTGGGGCCAACGTCCTGACTTTC
j_call: TRBJ1-3; v_call: TRBV7-9; d_call: TRBD1; clone_size: .; cdr3_aa: CASSVTGAGNTIYF; cdr3_nt: TGTGCCAGCAGCGTGACAGGGGCTGGAAACACCATATATTTT
j_call: TRBJ2-1; v_call: TRBV2; d_call: TRBD2; clone_size: .; cdr3_aa: CASRDSGSSYNEQFF; cdr3_nt: TGTGCCAGCAGGGACAGCGGGAGTTCCTACAATGAGCAGTTCTTC